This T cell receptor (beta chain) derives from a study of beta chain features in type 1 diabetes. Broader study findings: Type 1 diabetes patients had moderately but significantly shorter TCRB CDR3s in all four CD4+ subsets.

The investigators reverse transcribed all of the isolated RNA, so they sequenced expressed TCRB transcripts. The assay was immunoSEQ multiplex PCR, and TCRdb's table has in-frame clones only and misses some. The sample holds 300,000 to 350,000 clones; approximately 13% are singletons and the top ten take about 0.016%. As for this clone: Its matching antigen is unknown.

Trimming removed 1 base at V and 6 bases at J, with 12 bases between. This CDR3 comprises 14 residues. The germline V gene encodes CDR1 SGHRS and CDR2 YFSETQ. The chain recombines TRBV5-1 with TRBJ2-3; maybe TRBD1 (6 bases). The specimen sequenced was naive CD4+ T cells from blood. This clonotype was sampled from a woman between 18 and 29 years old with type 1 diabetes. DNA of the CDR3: TGCGCCAGCAGCTTGACAGGGCCCACGGATACGCAGTATTTT. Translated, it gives CASSLTGPTDTQYF.